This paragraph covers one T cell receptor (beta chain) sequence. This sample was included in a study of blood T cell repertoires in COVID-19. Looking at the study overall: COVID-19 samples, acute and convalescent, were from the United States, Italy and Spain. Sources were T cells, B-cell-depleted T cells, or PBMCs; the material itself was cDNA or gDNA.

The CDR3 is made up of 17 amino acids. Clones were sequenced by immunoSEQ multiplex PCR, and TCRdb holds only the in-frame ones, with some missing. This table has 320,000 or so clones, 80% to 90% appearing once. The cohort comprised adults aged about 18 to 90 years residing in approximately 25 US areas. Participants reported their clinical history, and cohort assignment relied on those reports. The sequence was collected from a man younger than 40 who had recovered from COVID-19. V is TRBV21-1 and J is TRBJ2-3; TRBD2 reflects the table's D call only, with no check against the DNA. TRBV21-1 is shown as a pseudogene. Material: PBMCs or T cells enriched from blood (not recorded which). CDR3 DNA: TGTGCCAGCAGACCCGGGAGGAGGGGCCCCCCCACAGATACGCAGTATTTT. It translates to CASRPGRRGPPTDTQYF.